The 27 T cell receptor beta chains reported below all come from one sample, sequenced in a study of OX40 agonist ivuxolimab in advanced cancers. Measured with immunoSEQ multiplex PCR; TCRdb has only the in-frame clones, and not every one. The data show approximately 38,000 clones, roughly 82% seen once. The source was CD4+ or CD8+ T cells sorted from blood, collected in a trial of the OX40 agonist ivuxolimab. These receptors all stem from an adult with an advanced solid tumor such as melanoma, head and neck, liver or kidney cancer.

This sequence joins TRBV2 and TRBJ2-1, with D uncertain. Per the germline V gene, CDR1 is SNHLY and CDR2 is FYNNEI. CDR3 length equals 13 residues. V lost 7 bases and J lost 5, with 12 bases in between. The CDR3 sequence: CASIGVSDNEQFF. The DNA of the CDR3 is TGTGCCAGCATTGGGGTGTCAGACAATGAGCAGTTCTTC. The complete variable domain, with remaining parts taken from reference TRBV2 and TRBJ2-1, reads EPEVTQTPSHQVTQMGQEVILRCVPISNHLYFYWYRQILGQKVEFLVSFYNNEISEKSEIFDDQFSVERPDGSNFTLKIRSTKLEDSAMYFCASIGVSDNEQFFGPGTRLTVL.

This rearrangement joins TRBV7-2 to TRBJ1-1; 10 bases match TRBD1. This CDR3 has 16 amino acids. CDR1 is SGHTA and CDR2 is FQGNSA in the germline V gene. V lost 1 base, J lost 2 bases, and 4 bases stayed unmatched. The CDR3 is CASSLGGQGLNTEAFF. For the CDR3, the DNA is TGTGCCAGCAGCTTAGGGGGACAGGGGCTAAACACTGAAGCTTTCTTT.

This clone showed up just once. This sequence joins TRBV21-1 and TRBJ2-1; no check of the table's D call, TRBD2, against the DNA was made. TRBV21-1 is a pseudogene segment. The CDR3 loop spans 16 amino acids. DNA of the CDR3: TGTGCCAGCAGCAAGCCAGATCTAGCGCGATACAATGAGCAGTTCTTC. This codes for CASSKPDLARYNEQFF.

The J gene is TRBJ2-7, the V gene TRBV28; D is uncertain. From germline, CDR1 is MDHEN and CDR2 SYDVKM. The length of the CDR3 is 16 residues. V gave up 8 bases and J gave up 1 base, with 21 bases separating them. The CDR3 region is CASEGSWQEQSYEQYF. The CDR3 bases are TGTGCCAGCGAAGGTTCCTGGCAGGAACAATCCTACGAGCAGTACTTC.

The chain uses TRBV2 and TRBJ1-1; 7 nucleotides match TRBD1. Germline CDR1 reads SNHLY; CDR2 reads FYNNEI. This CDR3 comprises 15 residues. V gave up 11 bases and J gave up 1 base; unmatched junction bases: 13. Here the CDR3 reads CASRNRGLWNTEAFF. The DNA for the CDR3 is TGTGCCTCGCGAAATAGGGGGCTATGGAACACTGAAGCTTTCTTT.

The DNA for the CDR3 is TGTGCCAGCAGCCCCCTCCCGGGACACGACTCACGGAATGAGCAGTTCTTC. Amino acid sequence: CASSPLPGHDSRNEQFF. The chain combines TRBV9 with TRBJ2-1; D perhaps matches TRBD1 (6 bases). Germline V CDR1 and CDR2: SGDLS, YYNGEE. Trimming took 4 bases from V and 7 from J, leaving 24 bases between them. There are 17 residues in the CDR3. Looking up the rest from reference TRBV9 and TRBJ2-1 gives the full variable domain: DSGVTQTPKHLITATGQRVTLRCSPRSGDLSVYWYQQSLDQGLQFLIQYYNGEERAKGNILERFSAQQFPDLHSELNLSSLELGDSALYFCASSPLPGHDSRNEQFFGPGTRLTVL.

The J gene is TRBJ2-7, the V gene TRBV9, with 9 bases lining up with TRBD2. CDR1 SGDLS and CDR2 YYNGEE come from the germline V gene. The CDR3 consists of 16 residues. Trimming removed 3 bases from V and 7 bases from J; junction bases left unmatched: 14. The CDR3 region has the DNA TGTGCCAGCAGCGCTCAGCCAGCGGGAGGACCGAGGGAGCAGTACTTC. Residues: CASSAQPAGGPREQYF.

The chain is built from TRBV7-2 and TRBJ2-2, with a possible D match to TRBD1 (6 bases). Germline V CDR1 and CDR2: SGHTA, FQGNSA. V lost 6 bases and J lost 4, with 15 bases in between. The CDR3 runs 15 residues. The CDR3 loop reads CASSPNRVRTGELFF. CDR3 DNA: TGTGCCAGCAGTCCAAACAGGGTCCGCACCGGGGAGCTGTTTTTT.

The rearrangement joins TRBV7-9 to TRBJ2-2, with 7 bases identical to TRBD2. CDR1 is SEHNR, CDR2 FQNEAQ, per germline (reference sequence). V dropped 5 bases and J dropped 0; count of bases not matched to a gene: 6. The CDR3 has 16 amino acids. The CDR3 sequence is CASSPGGLANTGELFF. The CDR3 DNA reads TGTGCCAGCAGCCCGGGAGGACTAGCGAACACCGGGGAGCTGTTTTTT.

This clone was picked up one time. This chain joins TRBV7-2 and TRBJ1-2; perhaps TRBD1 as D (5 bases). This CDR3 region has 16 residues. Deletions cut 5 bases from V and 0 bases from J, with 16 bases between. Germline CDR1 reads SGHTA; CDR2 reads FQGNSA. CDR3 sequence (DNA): TGTGCCAGCAGCCTCGTTGGTGGGGCCACTAACTATGGCTACACCTTC. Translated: CASSLVGGATNYGYTF.

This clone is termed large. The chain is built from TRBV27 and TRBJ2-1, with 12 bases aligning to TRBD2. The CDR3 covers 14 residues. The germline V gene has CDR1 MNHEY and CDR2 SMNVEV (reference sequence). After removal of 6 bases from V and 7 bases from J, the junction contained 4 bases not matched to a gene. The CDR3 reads CASSGLAGWNEQFF. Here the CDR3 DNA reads TGTGCCAGCAGCGGACTAGCGGGATGGAATGAGCAGTTCTTC.

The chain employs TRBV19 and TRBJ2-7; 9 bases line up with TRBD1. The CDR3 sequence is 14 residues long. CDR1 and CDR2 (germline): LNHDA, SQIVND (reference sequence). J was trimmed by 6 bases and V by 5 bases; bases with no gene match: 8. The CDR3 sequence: CASSLGTGYGEQYF. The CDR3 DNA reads TGTGCCAGTAGTTTGGGGACAGGGTATGGCGAGCAGTACTTC.

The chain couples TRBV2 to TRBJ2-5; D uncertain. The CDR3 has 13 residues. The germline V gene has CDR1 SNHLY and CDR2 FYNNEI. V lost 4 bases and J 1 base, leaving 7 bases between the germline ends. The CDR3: CASSGYIQETQYF. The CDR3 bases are TGTGCCAGCAGTGGGTACATCCAAGAGACCCAGTACTTC.

CDR3 residues: CASSLAGRGNQPQHF. The CDR3, as DNA: TGCGCCAGCAGCTTGGCGGGCAGGGGGAATCAGCCCCAGCATTTT. The J gene is TRBJ1-5, the V gene TRBV5-1; 7 bases line up with TRBD1. The CDR3 is 15 amino acids. The trim removed 0 bases at V and 4 bases at J, leaving 4 bases unmatched. From germline, CDR1 is SGHRS and CDR2 YFSETQ.

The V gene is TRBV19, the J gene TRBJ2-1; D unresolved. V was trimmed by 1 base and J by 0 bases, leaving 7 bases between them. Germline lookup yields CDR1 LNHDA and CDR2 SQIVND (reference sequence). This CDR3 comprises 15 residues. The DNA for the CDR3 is TGTGCCAGTAGTATAGGGGGTTACTCCTACAATGAGCAGTTCTTC. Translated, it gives CASSIGGYSYNEQFF.

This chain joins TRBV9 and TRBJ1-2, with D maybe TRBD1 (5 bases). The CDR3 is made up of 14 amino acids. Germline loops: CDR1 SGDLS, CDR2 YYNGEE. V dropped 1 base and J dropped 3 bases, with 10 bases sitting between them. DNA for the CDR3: TGTGCCAGCAGCGTACTAGGGGTCGACTATGGCTACACCTTC. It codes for CASSVLGVDYGYTF.

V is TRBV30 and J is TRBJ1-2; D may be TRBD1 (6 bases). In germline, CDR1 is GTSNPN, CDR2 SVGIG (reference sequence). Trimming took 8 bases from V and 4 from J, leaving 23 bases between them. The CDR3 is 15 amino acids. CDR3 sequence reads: CANSPTITGTYGYTF. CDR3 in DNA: TGTGCCAACTCGCCCACGATAACAGGGACCTATGGCTACACCTTC.

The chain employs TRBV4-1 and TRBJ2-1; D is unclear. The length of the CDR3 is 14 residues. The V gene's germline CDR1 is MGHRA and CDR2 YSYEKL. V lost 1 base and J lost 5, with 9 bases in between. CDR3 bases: TGCGCCAGCAGCCAAGCCACATTAAACAATGAGCAGTTCTTC. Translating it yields CASSQATLNNEQFF.

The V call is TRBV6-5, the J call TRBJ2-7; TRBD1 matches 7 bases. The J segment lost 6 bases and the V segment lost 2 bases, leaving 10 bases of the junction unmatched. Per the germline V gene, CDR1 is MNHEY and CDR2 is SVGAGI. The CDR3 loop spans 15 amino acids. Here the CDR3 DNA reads TGTGCCAGCAGTTACATCAACAGGGGACCCGCCGAGCAGTACTTC. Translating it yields CASSYINRGPAEQYF.

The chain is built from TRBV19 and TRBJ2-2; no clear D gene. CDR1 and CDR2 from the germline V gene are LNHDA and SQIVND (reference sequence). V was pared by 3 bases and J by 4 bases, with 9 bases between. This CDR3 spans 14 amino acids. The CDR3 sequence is CASSMGLATGELFF. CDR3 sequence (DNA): TGTGCCAGTAGTATGGGATTGGCCACCGGGGAGCTGTTTTTT.

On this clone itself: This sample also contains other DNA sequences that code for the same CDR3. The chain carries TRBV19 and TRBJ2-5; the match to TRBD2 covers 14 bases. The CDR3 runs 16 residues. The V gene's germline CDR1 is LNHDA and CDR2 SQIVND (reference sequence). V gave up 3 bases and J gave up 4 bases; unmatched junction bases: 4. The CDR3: CASSMGTSGRAETQYF. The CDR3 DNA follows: TGTGCCAGTAGTATGGGGACTAGCGGGAGAGCAGAGACCCAGTACTTC.

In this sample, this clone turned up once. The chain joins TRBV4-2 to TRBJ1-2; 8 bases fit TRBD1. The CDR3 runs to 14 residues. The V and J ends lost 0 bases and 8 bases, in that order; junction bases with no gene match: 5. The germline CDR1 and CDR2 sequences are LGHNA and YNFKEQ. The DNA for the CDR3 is TGTGCCAGCAGCCAAGACCCACAGGGGGGGGGCTACACCTTC. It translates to CASSQDPQGGGYTF.

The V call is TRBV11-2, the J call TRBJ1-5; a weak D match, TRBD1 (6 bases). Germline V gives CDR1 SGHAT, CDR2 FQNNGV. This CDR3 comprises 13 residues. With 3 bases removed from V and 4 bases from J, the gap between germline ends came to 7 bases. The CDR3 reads CASSFDRNQPQHF. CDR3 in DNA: TGTGCCAGCAGCTTTGACAGGAATCAGCCCCAGCATTTT.

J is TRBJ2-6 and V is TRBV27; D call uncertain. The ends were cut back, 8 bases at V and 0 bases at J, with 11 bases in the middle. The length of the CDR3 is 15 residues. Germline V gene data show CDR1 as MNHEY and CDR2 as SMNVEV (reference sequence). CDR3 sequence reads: CASRTPSSGANVLTF. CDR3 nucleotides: TGTGCCAGCCGAACACCCAGCTCTGGGGCCAACGTCCTGACTTTC. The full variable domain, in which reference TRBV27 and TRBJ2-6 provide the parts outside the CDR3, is EAQVTQNPRYLITVTGKKLTVTCSQNMNHEYMSWYRQDPGLGLRQIYYSMNVEVTDKGDVPEGYKVSRKEKRNFPLILESPSPNQTSLYFCASRTPSSGANVLTFGAGSRLTVL.

CDR3 DNA sequence: TGCAGTGCTAGCCTCCAAGAGACCCAGTACTTC. The encoded protein is CSASLQETQYF. The genes are TRBV20-1 and TRBJ2-5; D call uncertain. Per the germline V gene, CDR1 is DFQATT and CDR2 is SNEGSKA (reference sequence). The V end was cut by 3 bases, the J end by 1 base, with 3 bases between. This CDR3 region has 11 residues.

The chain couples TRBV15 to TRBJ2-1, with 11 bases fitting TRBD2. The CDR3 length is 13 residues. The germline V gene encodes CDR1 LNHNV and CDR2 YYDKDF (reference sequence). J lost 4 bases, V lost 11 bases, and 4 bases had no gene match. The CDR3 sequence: CAVSSGRYNEQFF. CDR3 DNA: TGTGCCGTTTCTAGCGGGAGGTACAATGAGCAGTTCTTC.

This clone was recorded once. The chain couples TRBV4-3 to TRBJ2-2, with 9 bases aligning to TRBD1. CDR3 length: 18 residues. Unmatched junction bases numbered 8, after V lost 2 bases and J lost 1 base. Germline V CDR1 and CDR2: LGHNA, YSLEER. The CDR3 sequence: CASSQQPGQGRNTGELFF. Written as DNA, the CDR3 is TGCGCCAGCAGCCAACAACCGGGACAGGGAAGGAACACCGGGGAGCTGTTTTTT.